These T cell receptor beta chains were read from a single sample in a study of cytomegalovirus exposure and HLA in healthy donors. Data came from immunoSEQ multiplex PCR; TCRdb stores just in-frame clones and leaves some out. The sample records approximately 65,000 clones, approximately 97% being singletons. Material for sequencing was PBMCs. Receptors originate from a man aged 18 to 30 in good health and CMV-seronegative. Both conserved end residues are trimmed from each CDR3. Fields, in order: V gene, clone size, J gene, CDR3 protein. Size is omitted from some rows. Given values are once, few, many or a class for expanded clones.

TRBV19	.	TRBJ2-1	ASSPRDRGLSYNEQF
TRBV2	.	TRBJ2-7	ASSKDQGSLYEQY
TRBV6-1	.	TRBJ1-2	ATSQDSLNYGYT
TRBV18	.	TRBJ1-6	ASSPRTDNSPLH
TRBV27	.	TRBJ1-2	ASSLWRDYGYT
TRBV19	.	TRBJ1-5	ASSKTGGNQPQH
TRBV9	.	TRBJ1-2	ASSVAPGTGGYGYT
TRBV4-2	.	TRBJ2-1	ASSQGGQNNEQF
TRBV28	.	TRBJ1-1	ASSQGATGTEAF
TRBV11-2	.	TRBJ2-2	ASSLDYGVTGELF
TRBV19	once	TRBJ1-1	ASRPGHQVGVDPEAF
TRBV18	once	TRBJ1-6	ASSPGQRNSPLH
TRBV27	.	TRBJ1-2	ASSLSRTGDGYT
TRBV19	.	TRBJ1-2	ASSRGGKANYGYT
TRBV7-4	.	TRBJ2-7	ASSWAGNKGYEQY
TRBV18	.	TRBJ2-6	ASSPTGYLSGANVLT
TRBV6-6	.	TRBJ2-1	ASSTGTPTYNEQF
TRBV27	.	TRBJ1-1	ASSSDSTEAF
TRBV6-6	.	TRBJ1-5	ASSGLSNQPQH
TRBV27	.	TRBJ2-3	ASSLRGLNTDTQY
TRBV5-4	.	TRBJ2-7	ASSLGQGSYEQY
TRBV9	.	TRBJ2-1	ASSVEGLAGGNEQF
TRBV27	.	TRBJ2-2	ASAPGLAGGGPSGGELF
TRBV6-6	.	TRBJ1-2	ASSIRDRDYGYT
TRBV5-1	.	TRBJ2-1	ASSGTSGPF
TRBV19	.	TRBJ1-5	ASSMMRSNQPQH
TRBV5-6	.	TRBJ1-2	ASSLDPTKNYGYT
TRBV6-1	once	TRBJ1-3	ASSLGDTIY
TRBV19	.	TRBJ1-1	ASSRVGGRNTEAF
TRBV6-1	.	TRBJ1-1	ASSRGTGGRSEAF
TRBV19	.	TRBJ1-4	ASSIWDRANEKLF
TRBV28	.	TRBJ2-3	ASSFSGTSTDTQY